This is a list of T cell receptor beta chains from one sample in a study of response to subunit inactivated influenza vaccine. TCRdb reanalysed the RT-PCR reads using MiXCR and keeps one entry per CDR3 protein. Found here are approximately 160,000 distinct CDR3 sequences, around 10% of them singletons; the top ten hold roughly 36%. The sequencing used CD8+ T cells sorted from PBMCs, collected around 25 months after vaccination. The receptors come from a man aged 50-75 years who received an inactivated influenza vaccine. Both conserved end residues are part of each CDR3. The D gene is left open where the match is weak. Expanded clones are given a class, and other clones once, few, many or no size at all.

v_call: TRBV12-3/TRBV12-4
clone_size: many
d_call: TRBD1
j_call: TRBJ2-2
cdr3_nt: TGTGCCAGCACCCCCCCAACAGGGGGCCACGGGGAGCTGTTTTTT
cdr3_aa: CASTPPTGGHGELFF

v_call: TRBV20-1
clone_size: few
d_call: TRBD1
j_call: TRBJ2-2
cdr3_nt: TGCAGTGCTAGAGATCATAAGGGGGCGGTCGGGGAGCTGTTTTTT
cdr3_aa: CSARDHKGAVGELFF

v_call: TRBV11-2
clone_size: many
d_call: -
j_call: TRBJ2-4
cdr3_nt: TGTGCCAGCAGCTTAGCCCAAAACATTCAGTACTTC
cdr3_aa: CASSLAQNIQYF

v_call: TRBV12-3/TRBV12-4
clone_size: few
d_call: -
j_call: TRBJ2-5
cdr3_nt: TGTGCCAGCAGTGATAGTTCACGACGGGAGACCCAGTACTTC
cdr3_aa: CASSDSSRRETQYF

v_call: TRBV13
clone_size: -
d_call: -
j_call: TRBJ2-5
cdr3_nt: TGTGCCAGCAGCCCGGGAGACAGGGAGCGGGAGACCCAGTACTTC
cdr3_aa: CASSPGDRERETQYF

v_call: TRBV6-2/TRBV6-3
clone_size: few
d_call: -
j_call: TRBJ2-7
cdr3_nt: TGTGCCAACCAAGGGTCGACCTACGAGCAGTACTTC
cdr3_aa: CANQGSTYEQYF

v_call: TRBV27
clone_size: few
d_call: TRBD2
j_call: TRBJ2-7
cdr3_nt: TGTGCCAGCAATTTCAGCGGGGAATTCTCCTACGAGCAGTACTTC
cdr3_aa: CASNFSGEFSYEQYF

v_call: TRBV14
clone_size: few
d_call: -
j_call: TRBJ1-1
cdr3_nt: TGTGCCAGCAGCCAAGAATACAGCATGAACACTGAAGCTTTCTTT
cdr3_aa: CASSQEYSMNTEAFF

v_call: TRBV29-1
clone_size: few
d_call: TRBD1
j_call: TRBJ2-1
cdr3_nt: TGCAGCGTTGAGGGACAGCTAATGACTAATGAGCAGTTCTTC
cdr3_aa: CSVEGQLMTNEQFF

v_call: TRBV2
clone_size: many
d_call: -
j_call: TRBJ2-1
cdr3_nt: TGTGCCACAGTGGCTAGCTTATATGAGCAGTTCTTC
cdr3_aa: CATVASLYEQFF

v_call: TRBV11-2
clone_size: -
d_call: -
j_call: TRBJ2-3
cdr3_nt: TGTGCCAGCAGCTTAGTCTGGGGCACAGATACGCAGTATTTT
cdr3_aa: CASSLVWGTDTQYF

v_call: TRBV20-1
clone_size: -
d_call: TRBD2
j_call: TRBJ2-1
cdr3_nt: TGCAGTGCCCCTCCACTAGCGGGCGCTTCCAATGAGCAGTTCTTC
cdr3_aa: CSAPPLAGASNEQFF

v_call: TRBV7-9
clone_size: many
d_call: TRBD2
j_call: TRBJ2-6
cdr3_nt: TGTGCCAGCAGCTCGGGACTAGCGGGGTCCTCCCGAGTCTCTGGGGCCAACGTCCTGACTTTC
cdr3_aa: CASSSGLAGSSRVSGANVLTF

v_call: TRBV7-2
clone_size: many
d_call: -
j_call: TRBJ1-5
cdr3_nt: TGTGCCAGCAGCTATGGACCGTTTGGCAATCAGCCCCAGCATTTT
cdr3_aa: CASSYGPFGNQPQHF

v_call: TRBV4-2
clone_size: many
d_call: -
j_call: TRBJ1-1
cdr3_nt: TGTGCCAGCAGCCAAGAAGCGGGTTCGGGGTCCACTGAAGCTTTCTTT
cdr3_aa: CASSQEAGSGSTEAFF